The next 8 T cell receptor beta chains were all read from a single sample in a study of blood T cell repertoires in COVID-19. Method: immunoSEQ multiplex PCR; TCRdb's copy keeps in-frame clones and lacks some. The sample lists roughly 230,000 clones, about 90% seen once, with almost 4% in the top ten. The sequenced sample consisted of PBMCs or T cells enriched from blood (not recorded which). These receptors all stem from a woman in her twenties or thirties with acute COVID-19.

The chain combines TRBV20-1 with TRBJ2-7; tentatively, D is TRBD2 (6 bases). The germline V gene encodes CDR1 DFQATT and CDR2 SNEGSKA (reference sequence). Trimming cost V 3 bases and J 0 bases, with 12 bases left between them. The CDR3 totals 14 residues. CDR3 DNA sequence: TGCAGTGCTAGTAAGGGCGGGAACTCCTACGAGCAGTACTTC. As protein: CSASKGGNSYEQYF.

This sequence joins TRBV11-2 and TRBJ2-2; D remains unclear. Trimming left V 2 bases short and J 0 bases short, with 7 bases between. This CDR3 is built from 15 residues. Germline lookup yields CDR1 SGHAT and CDR2 FQNNGV. The CDR3 is CASSLFAANTGELFF. As DNA, the CDR3 is TGTGCCAGCAGCTTATTCGCGGCGAACACCGGGGAGCTGTTTTTT.

The CDR3 is CATPRGWSETQYF. The CDR3 region has the DNA TGTGCCACCCCGCGGGGGTGGTCAGAGACCCAGTACTTC. The V call is TRBV24-1, the J call TRBJ2-5; 7 bases map to TRBD2. CDR1 KGHDR and CDR2 SFDVKD come from the germline V gene. This CDR3 is built from 13 residues. With V trimmed by 9 bases and J by 4 bases, 7 bases remained unmatched.

The rearrangement uses TRBV5-6 and TRBJ2-5, with TRBD2 matching over 11 bases. The CDR3 consists of 15 residues. The V gene end was trimmed by 1 base and the J gene end by 3 bases; junction bases not matched to a gene: 2. From germline, CDR1 is SGHDT and CDR2 YYEEEE. The CDR3, as DNA: TGTGCCAGCAGCTTGATAGCGGGGGGGAAAGAGACCCAGTACTTC. This encodes CASSLIAGGKETQYF.

V gene TRBV28 combines with J gene TRBJ1-5; 7 positions agree with TRBD1. The CDR3 length is 15 residues. Germline V gene data show CDR1 as MDHEN and CDR2 as SYDVKM. V gave up 5 bases and J gave up 5 bases; unmatched junction bases: 9. The CDR3 loop is CASSQSDRPHQPQHF. In nucleotides, the CDR3 is TGTGCCAGCAGTCAATCGGACAGGCCACATCAGCCCCAGCATTTT.

The V and J genes are TRBV30 and TRBJ2-4, with D tentatively TRBD1 (5 bases). This CDR3 is 15 amino acids long. Germline V CDR1 and CDR2: GTSNPN, SVGIG (reference sequence). V was shortened by 2 bases and J by 6 bases, with 17 bases between the two germline ends. CDR3 amino acids: CAWSMGTGSGNIQYF. In DNA form, the CDR3 reads TGTGCCTGGAGTATGGGTACAGGTAGTGGAAACATTCAGTACTTC.

The J gene is TRBJ2-1, the V gene TRBV3-1 (or the pseudogene TRBV3-2); the match to TRBD2 covers 16 bases. Germline CDR1 reads LGHDT; CDR2 reads YNNKEL (reference sequence). CDR3 length: 16 residues. V gave up 4 bases and J gave up 7 bases; unmatched junction bases: 4. The chain's CDR3 is CASSRGLAGGRNEQFF. The CDR3 nucleotides read TGTGCCAGCAGCCGGGGACTAGCGGGGGGGCGTAATGAGCAGTTCTTC.

The chain couples TRBV3-1 (or the pseudogene TRBV3-2) to TRBJ1-5; tentative D call: TRBD1 (5 bases). Germline V lookup: CDR1 LGHDT, CDR2 YNNKEL (reference sequence). V was trimmed by 4 bases and J by 5 bases, leaving 9 bases between them. The CDR3 is made up of 13 amino acids. The CDR3 region is CASSRGADQPQHF. CDR3 DNA: TGTGCCAGCAGCCGCGGGGCCGATCAGCCCCAGCATTTT.